The T cell receptor (beta chain) under discussion was sequenced for a study of blood T cell repertoires in COVID-19. Method: immunoSEQ multiplex PCR; TCRdb's copy keeps in-frame clones and lacks some. The table lists 150,000 to 200,000 clones, roughly 93% of them singletons. In this sample, this clone turned up once. Per germline, CDR1 MGHRA and CDR2 YSYEKL. The CDR3 is 15 amino acids. V lost 0 bases, J lost 1 base, and 10 bases lay in between. The rearrangement uses TRBV4-1 and TRBJ2-7; D unresolved. The sequenced sample was peripheral blood. The source is a woman aged 60-75 years with COVID-19, enrolled during active disease. CDR3 DNA sequence: TGCGCCAGCAGCCAAGATCTTGGCAGTTCCTACGAGCAGTACTTC. It is translated as CASSQDLGSSYEQYF.